A selection of T cell receptor beta chains follows, all from one sample in a study. TCRdb re-called the RT-PCR reads through MiXCR, storing one row per CDR3 protein. The sample contains 650,000 to 800,000 distinct CDR3 sequences, 13% to 15% of which appear only once. The sequenced sample consisted of memory CD4+ T cells from blood. The receptor source for this set is a female donor in good health, serving as a healthy control. Each CDR3 is given with its conserved first and last residue. D genes are given only for firm matches. Some rows have no size entry. The others give once, few or many, or a class for an expanded clone.

J,size,D,V,CDR3,DNA
TRBJ2-5,NA,NA,TRBV5-1,CASSGSSNSGVETQYF,TGCGCCAGCAGCGGGAGCTCAAACTCGGGGGTGGAGACCCAGTACTTC
TRBJ1-1,NA,NA,TRBV29-1,CSVSAARGGRLKAFF,TGCAGCGTCTCGGCTGCCCGGGGGGGGCGGTTGAAAGCTTTCTTT
TRBJ2-2,few,TRBD1,TRBV29-1,CSVGTGSTGELFF,TGCAGCGTTGGGACAGGGAGCACCGGGGAGCTGTTTTTT
TRBJ2-1,many,TRBD1,TRBV6-5,CASSYSPGGSYNEQFF,TGTGCCAGCAGTTACTCGCCAGGGGGATCATACAATGAGCAGTTCTTC
TRBJ1-2,few,NA,TRBV6-5,CASSPIGFYYGYTF,TGTGCCAGCAGTCCAATAGGGTTCTACTATGGCTACACCTTC
TRBJ1-5,many,NA,TRBV20-1,CSANEAGLGNQPQHF,TGCAGTGCTAATGAGGCAGGGCTAGGCAATCAGCCCCAGCATTTT
TRBJ1-2,NA,NA,TRBV7-2,CASSLFQGVHGYTF,TGTGCCAGCAGCTTATTCCAGGGAGTCCATGGCTACACCTTC
TRBJ1-2,NA,NA,TRBV2,CASSGSGGNYGYTF,TGTGCCAGCAGTGGCTCCGGGGGTAACTATGGCTACACCTTC
TRBJ2-3,NA,TRBD1,TRBV5-1,CASSSGQGITETQYF,TGCGCCAGCAGCTCAGGACAGGGGATCACAGAAACGCAGTATTTT
TRBJ2-1,few,NA,TRBV3-1,CASSQEYEQFF,TGTGCCAGCAGCCAAGAGTATGAGCAGTTCTTC
TRBJ2-1,many,TRBD2,TRBV20-1,CSAVSGSDNNEQFF,TGCAGTGCTGTTAGCGGGAGTGACAACAATGAGCAGTTCTTC
TRBJ2-3,few,TRBD1,TRBV4-3,CASSQDGGTGVQYF,TGCGCCAGCAGCCAAGATGGAGGGACAGGGGTCCAGTATTTT
TRBJ2-5,NA,TRBD2,TRBV12-3/TRBV12-4,CASRREPLSSETQYF,TGTGCCAGCAGGCGGGAGCCCCTTAGTTCGGAGACCCAGTACTTC
TRBJ2-7,few,NA,TRBV7-2,CASSHTTSYEQYF,TGTGCCAGCAGTCACACGACTAGCTACGAGCAGTACTTC
TRBJ2-5,NA,TRBD2,TRBV27,CASSSLLAGQETQYF,TGTGCCAGCAGTTCGCTCCTAGCGGGCCAAGAGACCCAGTACTTC
TRBJ2-1,once,TRBD2,TRBV18,CASSLLTSGSRKSSYNEQFF,TGTGCCAGCTCACTCCTGACTAGCGGGAGCAGGAAAAGCTCCTACAATGAGCAGTTCTTC
TRBJ2-7,few,NA,TRBV12-3/TRBV12-4,CATSIGPYEQYF,TGTGCCACCTCGATCGGGCCCTACGAGCAGTACTTC
TRBJ1-1,NA,TRBD1,TRBV5-1,CASSLEGLQGARTEAFF,TGCGCCAGCAGCTTGGAGGGCCTGCAGGGGGCGCGCACTGAAGCTTTCTTT
TRBJ2-3,few,NA,TRBV4-2,CASSQDRGDGTDTQYF,TGTGCCAGCAGCCAAGATCGGGGTGATGGGACAGATACGCAGTATTTT
TRBJ2-2,NA,NA,TRBV6-2/TRBV6-3,CASSYWPGGGHTNTGELFF,TGTGCCAGCAGTTACTGGCCAGGGGGAGGTCACACGAACACCGGGGAGCTGTTTTTT
TRBJ2-5,NA,TRBD1,TRBV5-1,CASSPLALTGGTETQYF,TGCGCCAGCAGTCCGTTGGCCTTGACAGGGGGGACGGAGACCCAGTACTTC
TRBJ1-4,NA,NA,TRBV27,CASSLGRESEKLFF,TGTGCCAGCAGTTTAGGCAGGGAAAGCGAAAAACTGTTTTTT
TRBJ2-7,few,NA,TRBV6-1,CASSVGGEIYEQYF,TGTGCCAGCAGTGTAGGGGGGGAGATCTACGAGCAGTACTTC
TRBJ2-3,many,NA,TRBV10-3,CAISDPVSPDTQYF,TGTGCCATCAGTGATCCGGTGAGCCCAGATACGCAGTATTTT
TRBJ2-3,few,NA,TRBV7-9,CASSSPGLRSTDTQYF,TGTGCCAGCAGCTCCCCAGGACTCAGAAGCACAGATACGCAGTATTTT